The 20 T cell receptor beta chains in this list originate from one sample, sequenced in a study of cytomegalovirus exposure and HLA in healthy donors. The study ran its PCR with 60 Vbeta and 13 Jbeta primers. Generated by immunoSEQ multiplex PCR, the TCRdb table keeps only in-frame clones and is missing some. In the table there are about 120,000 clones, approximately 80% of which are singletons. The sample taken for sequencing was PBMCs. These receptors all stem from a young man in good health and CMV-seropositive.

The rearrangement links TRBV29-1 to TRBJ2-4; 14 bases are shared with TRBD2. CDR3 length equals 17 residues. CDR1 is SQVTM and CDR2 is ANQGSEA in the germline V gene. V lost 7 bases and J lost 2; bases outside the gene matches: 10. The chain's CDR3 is CSAFGLAGGRTKNIQYF. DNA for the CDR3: TGCAGCGCTTTCGGACTAGCGGGAGGCAGAACCAAAAACATTCAGTACTTC.

In nucleotides, the CDR3 is TGTGCCAGCAGCTTAGCGACAGGGCGTGAGCAGTTCTTC. Its protein is CASSLATGREQFF. The rearrangement joins TRBV7-8 to TRBJ2-1, with 7 positions matching TRBD1. After removal of 0 bases from V and 9 bases from J, the junction contained 2 bases not matched to a gene. The CDR3 totals 13 residues. From germline, CDR1 is SGHVS and CDR2 FQNEAQ.

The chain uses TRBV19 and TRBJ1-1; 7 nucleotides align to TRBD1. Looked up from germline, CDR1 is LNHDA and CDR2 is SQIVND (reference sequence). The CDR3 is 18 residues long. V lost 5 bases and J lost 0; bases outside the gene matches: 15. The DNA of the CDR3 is TGTGCCAGTAGTCCTAACTACCCGGGACAGCCTTTGAACACTGAAGCTTTCTTT. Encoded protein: CASSPNYPGQPLNTEAFF.

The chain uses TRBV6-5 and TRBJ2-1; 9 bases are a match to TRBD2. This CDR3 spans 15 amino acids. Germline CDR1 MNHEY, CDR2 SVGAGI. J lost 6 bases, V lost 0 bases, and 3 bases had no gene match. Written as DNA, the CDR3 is TGTGCCAGCAGTTACTCGGCTAGCGGGACCAATGAGCAGTTCTTC. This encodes CASSYSASGTNEQFF.

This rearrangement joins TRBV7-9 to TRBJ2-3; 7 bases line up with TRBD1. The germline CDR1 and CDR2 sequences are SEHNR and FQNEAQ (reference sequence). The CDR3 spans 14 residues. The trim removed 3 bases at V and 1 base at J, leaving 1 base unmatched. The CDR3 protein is CASSFDRGTDTQYF. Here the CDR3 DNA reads TGTGCCAGCAGCTTCGACAGGGGCACAGATACGCAGTATTTT.

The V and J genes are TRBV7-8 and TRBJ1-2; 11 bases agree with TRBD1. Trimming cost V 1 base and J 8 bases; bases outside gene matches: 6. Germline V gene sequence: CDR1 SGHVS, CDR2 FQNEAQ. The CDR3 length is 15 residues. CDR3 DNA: TGTGCCAGCAGCTTAGAGGGACAGGGGGTTATCGGCTACACCTTC. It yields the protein CASSLEGQGVIGYTF.

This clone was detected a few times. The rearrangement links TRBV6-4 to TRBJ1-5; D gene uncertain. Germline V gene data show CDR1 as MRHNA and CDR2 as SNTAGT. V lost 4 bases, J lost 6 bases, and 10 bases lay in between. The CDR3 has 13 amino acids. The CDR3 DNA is TGTGCCAGCAGTGCCGAGGAAGGTCAGCCCCAGCATTTT. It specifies CASSAEEGQPQHF.

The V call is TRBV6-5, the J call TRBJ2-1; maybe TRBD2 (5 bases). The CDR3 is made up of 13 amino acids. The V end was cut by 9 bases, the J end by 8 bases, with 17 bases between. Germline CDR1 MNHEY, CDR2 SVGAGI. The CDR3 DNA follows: TGTGCCAGGCGGCCCAAGGAGGTCTATGAGCAGTTCTTC. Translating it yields CARRPKEVYEQFF.

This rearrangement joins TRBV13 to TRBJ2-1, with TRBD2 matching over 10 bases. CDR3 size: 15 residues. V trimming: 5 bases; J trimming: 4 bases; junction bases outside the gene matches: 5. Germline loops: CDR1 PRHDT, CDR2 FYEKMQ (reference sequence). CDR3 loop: CASSLSGGRYNEQFF. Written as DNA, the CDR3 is TGTGCCAGCAGCCTTAGCGGGGGGCGGTACAATGAGCAGTTCTTC.

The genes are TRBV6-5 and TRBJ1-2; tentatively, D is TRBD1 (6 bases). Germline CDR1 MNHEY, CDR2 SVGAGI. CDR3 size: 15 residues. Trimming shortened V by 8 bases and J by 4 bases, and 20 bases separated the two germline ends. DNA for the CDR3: TGTGCCAGCTCAAAAAAGGGGGGGCCTATCTATGGCTACACCTTC. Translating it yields CASSKKGGPIYGYTF.

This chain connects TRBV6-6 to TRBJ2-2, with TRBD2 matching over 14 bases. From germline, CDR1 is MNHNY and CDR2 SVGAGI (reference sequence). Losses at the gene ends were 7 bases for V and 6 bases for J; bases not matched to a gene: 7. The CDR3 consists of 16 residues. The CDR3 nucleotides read TGTGCCAGCATTGCAGAGGGACTAGCGGGAGCCGGGGAGCTGTTTTTT. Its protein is CASIAEGLAGAGELFF.

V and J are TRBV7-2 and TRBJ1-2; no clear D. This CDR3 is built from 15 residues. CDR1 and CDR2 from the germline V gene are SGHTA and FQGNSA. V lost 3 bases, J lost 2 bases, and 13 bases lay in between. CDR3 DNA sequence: TGTGCCAGCAGCTTTTCTCACGGAGGGAACTATGGCTACACCTTC. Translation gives CASSFSHGGNYGYTF.

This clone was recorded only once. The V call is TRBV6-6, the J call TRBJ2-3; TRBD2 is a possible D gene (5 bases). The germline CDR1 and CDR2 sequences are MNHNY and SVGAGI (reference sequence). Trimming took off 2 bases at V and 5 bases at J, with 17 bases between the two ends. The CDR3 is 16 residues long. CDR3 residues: CASSYPDSESLDTQYF. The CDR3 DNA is TGTGCCAGCAGTTACCCGGATAGCGAATCTTTAGATACGCAGTATTTT.

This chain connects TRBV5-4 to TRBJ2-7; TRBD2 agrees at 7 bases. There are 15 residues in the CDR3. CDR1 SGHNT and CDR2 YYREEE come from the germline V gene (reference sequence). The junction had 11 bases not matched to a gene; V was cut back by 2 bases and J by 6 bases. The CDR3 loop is CASSFYSSGDFEQYF. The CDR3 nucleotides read TGTGCCAGCAGCTTCTATTCTAGCGGTGATTTCGAGCAGTACTTC.

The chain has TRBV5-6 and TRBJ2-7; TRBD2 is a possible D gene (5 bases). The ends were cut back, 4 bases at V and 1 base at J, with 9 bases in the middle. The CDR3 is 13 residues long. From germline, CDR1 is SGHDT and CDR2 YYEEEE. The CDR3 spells CASSPTGSYEQYF. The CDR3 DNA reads TGTGCCAGCAGCCCTACGGGGTCCTACGAGCAGTACTTC.

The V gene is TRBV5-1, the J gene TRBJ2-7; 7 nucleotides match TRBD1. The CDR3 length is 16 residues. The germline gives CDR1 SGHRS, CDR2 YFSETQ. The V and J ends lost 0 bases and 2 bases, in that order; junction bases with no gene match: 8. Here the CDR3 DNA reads TGCGCCAGCAGCTTGGGCCCCACAGGGGATCCCTACGAGCAGTACTTC. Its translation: CASSLGPTGDPYEQYF.

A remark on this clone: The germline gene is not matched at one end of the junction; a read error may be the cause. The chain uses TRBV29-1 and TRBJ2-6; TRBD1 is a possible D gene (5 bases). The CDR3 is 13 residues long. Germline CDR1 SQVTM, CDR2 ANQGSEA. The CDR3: CSVGQDGANGLTF. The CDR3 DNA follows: TGCAGCGTTGGGCAGGATGGGGCCAACGGCCTGACTTTC.

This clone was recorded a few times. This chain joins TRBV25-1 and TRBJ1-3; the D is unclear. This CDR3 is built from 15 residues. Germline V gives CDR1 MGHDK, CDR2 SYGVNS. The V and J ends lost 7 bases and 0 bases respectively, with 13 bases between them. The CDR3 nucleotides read TGTGCCAGCACCTATCAAAGCGGCTCTGGAAACACCATATATTTT. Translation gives CASTYQSGSGNTIYF. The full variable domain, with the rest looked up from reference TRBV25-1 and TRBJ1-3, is EADIYQTPRYLVIGTGKKITLECSQTMGHDKMYWYQQDPGMELHLIHYSYGVNSTEKGDLSSESTVSRIRTEHFPLTLESARPSHTSQYLCASTYQSGSGNTIYFGEGSWLTVV.

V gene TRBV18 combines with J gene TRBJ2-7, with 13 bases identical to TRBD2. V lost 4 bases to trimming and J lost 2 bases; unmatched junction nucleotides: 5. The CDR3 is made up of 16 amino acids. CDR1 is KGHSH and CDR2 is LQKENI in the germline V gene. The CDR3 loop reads CASSLRLAGGPYEQYF. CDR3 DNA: TGTGCCAGCTCACTAAGACTAGCGGGAGGCCCCTACGAGCAGTACTTC.

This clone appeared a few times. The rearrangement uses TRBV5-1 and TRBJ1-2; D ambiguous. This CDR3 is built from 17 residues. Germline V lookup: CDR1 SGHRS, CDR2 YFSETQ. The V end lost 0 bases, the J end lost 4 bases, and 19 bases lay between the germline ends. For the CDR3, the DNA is TGCGCCAGCAGCTTGGAAGGGAGGTTTCCGGTCTCCTATGGCTACACCTTC. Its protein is CASSLEGRFPVSYGYTF.